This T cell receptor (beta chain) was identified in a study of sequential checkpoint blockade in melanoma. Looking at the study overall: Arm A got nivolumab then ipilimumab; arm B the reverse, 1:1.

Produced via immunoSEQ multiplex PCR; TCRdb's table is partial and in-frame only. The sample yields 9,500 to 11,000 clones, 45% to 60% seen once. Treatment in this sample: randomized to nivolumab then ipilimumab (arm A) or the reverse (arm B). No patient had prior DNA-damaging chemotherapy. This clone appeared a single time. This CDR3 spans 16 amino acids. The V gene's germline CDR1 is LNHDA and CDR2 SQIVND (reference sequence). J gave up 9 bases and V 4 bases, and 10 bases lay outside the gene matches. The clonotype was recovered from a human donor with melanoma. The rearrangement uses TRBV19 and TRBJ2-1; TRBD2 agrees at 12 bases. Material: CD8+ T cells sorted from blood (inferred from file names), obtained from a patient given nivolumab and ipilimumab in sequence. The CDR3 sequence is CASSSLTSGRFTEQFF. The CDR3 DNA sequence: TGTGCCAGTAGTAGCCTCACTAGCGGGAGGTTCACTGAGCAGTTCTTC.